Below are 6 T cell receptor beta chains sequenced from a single sample in a study of blood T cell repertoires in COVID-19. Assay: immunoSEQ multiplex PCR; the TCRdb copy retains only in-frame clones and omits some. The sample gives fewer than 150,000 clones, around 87% of which show up once; under 7% is in the top ten. The sample taken for sequencing was peripheral blood. Receptors were obtained from a human donor in a cohort sampled during active COVID-19.

This chain links TRBV19 with TRBJ1-2, with D possibly being TRBD1 (5 bases). CDR3 length equals 14 residues. Per germline, CDR1 LNHDA and CDR2 SQIVND (reference sequence). Trimming left V 2 bases short and J 6 bases short, with 13 bases between. In DNA, the CDR3 is TGTGCCAGTAGTATAAGGGGAAACGTCGATGGCTACACCTTC. Its translation: CASSIRGNVDGYTF. Looking up the rest from reference TRBV19 and TRBJ1-2 gives the full variable domain: DGGITQSPKYLFRKEGQNVTLSCEQNLNHDAMYWYRQDPGQGLRLIYYSQIVNDFQKGDIAEGYSVSREKKESFPLTVTSAQKNPTAFYLCASSIRGNVDGYTFGSGTRLTVV.

The chain recombines TRBV30 with TRBJ1-1; no definite D call. CDR3 length: 13 amino acids. V was trimmed by 2 bases and J by 1 base, leaving 8 bases between them. CDR1 is GTSNPN, CDR2 SVGIG, per germline (reference sequence). The CDR3: CAWSFTENTEAFF. CDR3 sequence (DNA): TGTGCCTGGAGTTTTACAGAGAACACTGAAGCTTTCTTT.

V and J are TRBV5-4 and TRBJ2-1; possible D gene TRBD2, 7 bases. Trimming pared 3 bases from V and 8 bases from J, leaving 12 bases between. Germline V gene sequence: CDR1 SGHNT, CDR2 YYREEE (reference sequence). The CDR3 covers 13 residues. CDR3 coding DNA: TGTGCCAGCAGCTCACGAGGGGGGGATGAGCAGTTCTTC. It translates to CASSSRGGDEQFF. The full variable domain, with the rest looked up from reference TRBV5-4 and TRBJ2-1, is ETGVTQSPTHLIKTRGQQVTLRCSSQSGHNTVSWYQQALGQGPQFIFQYYREEENGRGNFPPRFSGLQFPNYSSELNVNALELDDSALYLCASSSRGGDEQFFGPGTRLTVL.

V usage is TRBV29-1 and J usage is TRBJ1-2, with D maybe TRBD1 (5 bases). This CDR3 comprises 12 residues. Trimming left V 7 bases short and J 4 bases short, with 13 bases between. Germline V gene sequence: CDR1 SQVTM, CDR2 ANQGSEA. CDR3 sequence (DNA): TGCAGCGGCCGTGCGGGGGGCTATGGCTACACCTTC. As protein: CSGRAGGYGYTF.

The chain couples TRBV7-2 to TRBJ2-7, with no clear D. Germline V gene data show CDR1 as SGHTA and CDR2 as FQGNSA. The CDR3 length is 15 residues. The V end was cut by 1 base, the J end by 4 bases, with 14 bases between. The CDR3 sequence: CASSLGSGLVYEQYF. The CDR3 DNA follows: TGTGCCAGCAGCTTAGGAAGTGGGCTGGTATACGAGCAGTACTTC.

This chain connects TRBV9 to TRBJ2-3; D remains ambiguous. The CDR3 contains 20 residues. Trimming removed 0 bases at V and 0 bases at J, with 23 bases between. The germline V gene has CDR1 SGDLS and CDR2 YYNGEE. The CDR3 here is CASSVGSHLAQTSSTDTQYF. The CDR3, as DNA: TGTGCCAGCAGCGTAGGGTCGCACTTAGCCCAAACTTCTAGCACAGATACGCAGTATTTT. Together with reference TRBV9 and TRBJ2-3, the CDR3 gives the full variable domain: DSGVTQTPKHLITATGQRVTLRCSPRSGDLSVYWYQQSLDQGLQFLIQYYNGEERAKGNILERFSAQQFPDLHSELNLSSLELGDSALYFCASSVGSHLAQTSSTDTQYFGPGTRLTVL.